This TCR beta chain was documented in a study of blood T cell repertoires in COVID-19. The CDR3 extends over 15 amino acids. The trim removed 0 bases at V and 5 bases at J, leaving 6 bases unmatched. Per the germline V gene, CDR1 is SGHDN and CDR2 is FVKESK. The data were produced by immunoSEQ multiplex PCR, yet TCRdb's version contains in-frame clones alone and is incomplete. Found here are about 200,000 clones, 88% of them singletons; the top ten hold around 5.8%. This receptor was taken from a man aged 40-55 years with active or convalescent COVID-19. The V gene is TRBV14, the J gene TRBJ2-5, with TRBD2 identical over 7 bases. Specimen: peripheral blood. As DNA, the CDR3 is TGTGCCAGCAGCCAAGAAGCGGGGCGAGGGGAGACCCAGTACTTC. It specifies CASSQEAGRGETQYF.